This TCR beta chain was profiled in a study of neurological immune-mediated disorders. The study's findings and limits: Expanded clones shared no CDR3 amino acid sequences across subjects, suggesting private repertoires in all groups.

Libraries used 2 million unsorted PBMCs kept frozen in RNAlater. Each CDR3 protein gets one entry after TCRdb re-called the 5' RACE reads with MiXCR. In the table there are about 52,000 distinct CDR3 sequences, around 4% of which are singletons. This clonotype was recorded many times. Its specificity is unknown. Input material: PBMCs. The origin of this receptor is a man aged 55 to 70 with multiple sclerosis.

Written as DNA, the CDR3 is TGTGCCAGCAGTTCCCGGGACTCAAGATACGAGCAGTACTTC. It encodes CASSSRDSRYEQYF. The chain has TRBV12-3 or TRBV12-4 and TRBJ2-7; TRBD2 might be the D (6 bases). V lost 4 bases and J lost 4, with 14 bases in between. This CDR3 spans 14 amino acids.